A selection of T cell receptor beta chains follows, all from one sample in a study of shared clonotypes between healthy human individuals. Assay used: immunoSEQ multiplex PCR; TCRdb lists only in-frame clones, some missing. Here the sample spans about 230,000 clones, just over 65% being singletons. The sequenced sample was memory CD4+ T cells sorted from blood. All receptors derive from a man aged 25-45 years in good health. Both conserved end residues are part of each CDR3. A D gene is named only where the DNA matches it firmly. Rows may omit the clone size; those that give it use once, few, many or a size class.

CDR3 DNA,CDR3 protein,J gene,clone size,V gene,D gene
TGTGCCAGCAGCTTAGGGGTTGGACGCGGGGGAAACCAGTACTTC,CASSLGVGRGGNQYF,TRBJ2-5,few,TRBV7-2,TRBD2
TGCGCCAGCAGTCAATCGGACGGGATAAAGAATGAGCAGTTCTTC,CASSQSDGIKNEQFF,TRBJ2-1,many,TRBV23-1,NA
TGTGCCAGCAGCTTAGGTTTCTTGACTGGCCAAGAGACCCAGTACTTC,CASSLGFLTGQETQYF,TRBJ2-5,NA,TRBV11-2,NA
TGTGCCAGCAGCCACAGGGTCACCGGGGAGCTGTTTTTT,CASSHRVTGELFF,TRBJ2-2,few,TRBV7-9,NA
TGTGCCAGCAGTTTAAACGGGTTCTCCTACGAGCAGTACTTC,CASSLNGFSYEQYF,TRBJ2-7,NA,TRBV27,NA
TGTGCCAGCTCACCGGAGGAACTTGGGGGTGAAAAACTGTTTTTT,CASSPEELGGEKLFF,TRBJ1-4,NA,TRBV18,NA
TGTGCCAGCAGCGTAGTGGGGAATCAGCTCATAGCCGGGGAGCTGTTTTTT,CASSVVGNQLIAGELFF,TRBJ2-2,NA,TRBV9,NA
TGTGCCAGCAGCCAACAACCTTACAGGGAACAGCCCCAGCATTTT,CASSQQPYREQPQHF,TRBJ1-5,NA,TRBV14,NA
TGCGCCAGCAGCAAGACCGCTAGCGGGAGAAGCACAGATACGCAGTATTTT,CASSKTASGRSTDTQYF,TRBJ2-3,NA,TRBV5-1,TRBD2
TGTGCCAGCAGTTACGAGGGACTGGATGGAAACACCATATATTTT,CASSYEGLDGNTIYF,TRBJ1-3,few,TRBV6-5,NA
TGCGCCAGCAGGGACAGGCCGAACACTGAAGCTTTCTTT,CASRDRPNTEAFF,TRBJ1-1,many,TRBV10-2,TRBD1
TGTGCTAGTGGTTTGGGGACAGGGGGCGCAGGAGATACGCAGTATTTT,CASGLGTGGAGDTQYF,TRBJ2-3,NA,TRBV12-5,TRBD1
TGTGCCAGCAGGCCCCCAGGGAGGGGTACGTACAATGAGCAGTTCTTC,CASRPPGRGTYNEQFF,TRBJ2-1,medium-sized,TRBV7-8,TRBD2
TGTGCCAGCAGTCTTGTAGCCGGGGACACCGGGGAGCTGTTTTTT,CASSLVAGDTGELFF,TRBJ2-2,few,TRBV28,NA
TGTGCCAGTTTAGGTCGTCGGGGCCGCTCTGGAAACACCATATATTTT,CASLGRRGRSGNTIYF,TRBJ1-3,NA,TRBV19,NA
TGTGCCAGCAGCCGTGAGGGTCTCTTAAACTACGAGCAGTACTTC,CASSREGLLNYEQYF,TRBJ2-7,NA,TRBV5-5,NA
TGTGCCAGCAGCCCCGGGTATGGCGAGCAGTACTTC,CASSPGYGEQYF,TRBJ2-7,NA,TRBV6-5,NA
TGTGCCAGCAGCTCCAGTAAGGGAGCGCGGGAGCAGTTCTTC,CASSSSKGAREQFF,TRBJ2-1,NA,TRBV5-4,NA
TGTGCCAGCAGCAGCAAGACAGACTCACAAGAGACCCAGTACTTC,CASSSKTDSQETQYF,TRBJ2-5,NA,TRBV5-4,NA
TGTGCCATCAGTGACCAGCGGGTGAACAATGAGCAGTTCTTC,CAISDQRVNNEQFF,TRBJ2-1,few,TRBV10-3,NA
TGCGCCAGCAGCTTGAGGACGGATGCCGGGGAGCTGTTTTTT,CASSLRTDAGELFF,TRBJ2-2,once,TRBV5-1,NA
TGTGCCAGCAGTGTTCCGGGACACTATGGCTACACCTTC,CASSVPGHYGYTF,TRBJ1-2,NA,TRBV28,NA
TGTGCCAGCCGAGGGACAGGGGGCCTTAGGGGCAATCAGCCCCAGCATTTT,CASRGTGGLRGNQPQHF,TRBJ1-5,few,TRBV2,TRBD1
TGCGCCAGCAGGGAGGATGTAATTGGTGGCTACACCTTC,CASREDVIGGYTF,TRBJ1-2,few,TRBV5-1,NA
TGTGCCAGCAGCGAAGGACTGCCGAACACCGGGGAGCTGTTTTTT,CASSEGLPNTGELFF,TRBJ2-2,NA,TRBV5-4,NA
TGTGCCAGCAGTGCCGGGGGTCGGTCCTTGGAAGCTTTCTTT,CASSAGGRSLEAFF,TRBJ1-1,NA,TRBV5-4,NA
TGTGCCATCAGTGAGGGACAGGGGCAAAAACTGTTTTTT,CAISEGQGQKLFF,TRBJ1-4,NA,TRBV10-3,TRBD1
TGTGCCAGCAGCTTGGGTAGGGGGGTACTCAATGAGCAGTTCTTC,CASSLGRGVLNEQFF,TRBJ2-1,NA,TRBV5-6,NA
TGTGCCAGCAGCTCCGGGACTAGCGGCTCCTACAATGAGCAGTTCTTC,CASSSGTSGSYNEQFF,TRBJ2-1,NA,TRBV5-4,TRBD2
TGTGCCAGCAGCCAACGTATGGGGGCATTGGGCTATGGCTACACCTTC,CASSQRMGALGYGYTF,TRBJ1-2,few,TRBV7-2,NA
TGTGCCAGCTCACCAGGAAGACAGACCAGGGATACGCAGTATTTT,CASSPGRQTRDTQYF,TRBJ2-3,NA,TRBV18,NA
TGTGCCAGCTCACGCGTTACGGGACTAGCGGGAGGTACAGATACGCAGTATTTT,CASSRVTGLAGGTDTQYF,TRBJ2-3,NA,TRBV18,TRBD2
TGTGCCAGCAGCCAACCGGTAGCCGGGGAGCTGTTTTTT,CASSQPVAGELFF,TRBJ2-2,many,TRBV14,NA
TGTGCCAGCAGTCCCTACCCGGTAAACTTGTTCTTC,CASSPYPVNLFF,TRBJ2-1,NA,TRBV6-5,NA
TGTGCCAGCAGACTACGCGGACAGGGGCCTGGCTACACCTTC,CASRLRGQGPGYTF,TRBJ1-2,once,TRBV28,TRBD1
TGTGCCAGCAGCCGGGCAGGGGGATCACAAGAGACCCAGTACTTC,CASSRAGGSQETQYF,TRBJ2-5,NA,TRBV5-6,TRBD1
TGTGCCAGCAGCATCCGATTTTCTGGGACTGAAGCTTTCTTT,CASSIRFSGTEAFF,TRBJ1-1,NA,TRBV5-4,NA
TGTGCCAGCAGGTTGGGGAGGGGGCGCGTGAGTGAGCAGTTCTTC,CASRLGRGRVSEQFF,TRBJ2-1,NA,TRBV28,NA
TGCGCCAGCAGCCCAGGGACAGGGGCTACCAATACGCAGTATTTT,CASSPGTGATNTQYF,TRBJ2-3,few,TRBV5-1,TRBD1
TGTGCCAGCAGGGTGGGGGGTAACACTGAAGCTTTCTTT,CASRVGGNTEAFF,TRBJ1-1,NA,TRBV6-1,NA
TGTGCCAGCAGCCCGGATACCGGGACTACAGAGCAGTACTTC,CASSPDTGTTEQYF,TRBJ2-7,NA,TRBV7-2,TRBD2
TGTGCCAGCAGCTTAGTTCGACAGGGGGTAGGAAGTGAGCAGTACTTC,CASSLVRQGVGSEQYF,TRBJ2-7,NA,TRBV7-9,TRBD1